The rows below give T cell receptor beta chains drawn from one sample of a study of OX40 agonist ivuxolimab in advanced cancers. Generated by immunoSEQ multiplex PCR, the TCRdb table keeps only in-frame clones and is missing some. The sample gives around 66,000 clones, about nine tenths of which show up once; roughly 2.1% is in the top ten. Sample: CD4+ or CD8+ T cells sorted from blood, taken in a trial of the OX40 agonist ivuxolimab. Receptors were obtained from an adult with an advanced solid tumor such as melanoma, head and neck, liver or kidney cancer. CDR3s include the opening cysteine and the closing phenylalanine or tryptophan. D genes are given only for firm matches. Rows may omit the clone size; those that give it use once, few, many or a size class.

size | J | V | D | DNA | CDR3
. | TRBJ1-2 | TRBV7-9 | . | TGTGCCAGCAGCTTAGGGGACGCAGGACTATTCGGTGGCTACACCTTC | CASSLGDAGLFGGYTF
. | TRBJ2-7 | TRBV19 | TRBD1 | TGTGCCAGCACGCCCACCGGGACAGGCTCCGAGCAGTACTTC | CASTPTGTGSEQYF
once | TRBJ1-4 | TRBV7-2 | . | TGTGCCAGCAGCTTAGGAGTAACTAATGAAAAACTGTTTTTT | CASSLGVTNEKLFF
. | TRBJ1-4 | TRBV6-1 | . | TGTGCCAGCAGGCGATCAGGGGATAGTAATGAAAAACTGTTTTTT | CASRRSGDSNEKLFF
once | TRBJ2-7 | TRBV4-1 | . | TGCGCCAGCAGCCAAGGAAGTGGGGGAGCCCCCTACGAGCAGTACTTC | CASSQGSGGAPYEQYF
. | TRBJ2-5 | TRBV7-2 | TRBD1 | TGTGCCAGCACCACCGAAGACAGGGTTCAAGAGACCCAGTACTTC | CASTTEDRVQETQYF
. | TRBJ2-4 | TRBV4-3 | . | TGCGCCAGCAGCCAAGATTTATCGGGTCACGGTCAGTACTTC | CASSQDLSGHGQYF
medium-sized | TRBJ1-5 | TRBV18 | TRBD1 | TGTGCCAGCTCACCTGGGACAGGGGGCTTTCAGCCCCAGCATTTT | CASSPGTGGFQPQHF
. | TRBJ2-1 | TRBV15 | . | TGTGCCACCAGCCAGAGGGACCTTCTAAACAATGAGCAGTTCTTC | CATSQRDLLNNEQFF
. | TRBJ1-5 | TRBV27 | . | TGTGCCAGCAGTTTCTTTTCGAATCAGCCCCAGCATTTT | CASSFFSNQPQHF
. | TRBJ1-5 | TRBV4-2 | TRBD1 | TGTGCCAGCAGCCAAGATGGAGGGCAGGGGGATCAGCCCCAGCATTTT | CASSQDGGQGDQPQHF
. | TRBJ1-1 | TRBV28 | . | TGTGCCAGCAGGCCGGACCGATCGAACACTGAAGCTTTCTTT | CASRPDRSNTEAFF
. | TRBJ2-2 | TRBV18 | TRBD1 | TGTGCCAGCTCACGGGGACAGGGTCGCACCGGGGAGCTGTTTTTT | CASSRGQGRTGELFF
. | TRBJ1-5 | TRBV18 | . | TGTGCCAGCTCACCACCAAATTCTCGAGTGTTTAACTTT | CASSPPNSRVFNF
. | TRBJ1-2 | TRBV7-9 | . | TGTGCCAGCAGCCCCCGTTCGGGGGGCATAAAGTCTAGTGGCTACACCTTC | CASSPRSGGIKSSGYTF
. | TRBJ1-1 | TRBV7-6 | TRBD1 | TGTGCCAGCAGCCCTCGAAGTACAGGGTTCACAGGGGGCACTGAAGCTTTCTTT | CASSPRSTGFTGGTEAFF
. | TRBJ2-3 | TRBV5-1 | TRBD1 | TGCGCCAGCAGCTACGGGACAGGCAGCACAGATACGCAGTATTTT | CASSYGTGSTDTQYF
. | TRBJ2-1 | TRBV2 | TRBD2 | TGTGCCAGCAGTGGTGGGACTAGCGGTTACAATGAGCAGTTCTTC | CASSGGTSGYNEQFF
. | TRBJ2-7 | TRBV6-5 | . | TGTGCCAGCAGTTACTCCCCCGCGGGGACCTACGAGCAGTACTTC | CASSYSPAGTYEQYF
few | TRBJ1-6 | TRBV28 | . | TGTGCCAGCAATGAAGAGGATTCACCCCTCCACTTT | CASNEEDSPLHF
. | TRBJ2-7 | TRBV9 | TRBD2 | TGTGCCAGCAGCGCCTCTAGCGGGAGTCTCCGAGACGAGCAGTACTTC | CASSASSGSLRDEQYF
. | TRBJ1-2 | TRBV19 | . | TGTGCCAGTAGTAGCCGCGACGCATTCTATGGCTACACCTTC | CASSSRDAFYGYTF
. | TRBJ1-2 | TRBV6-5 | TRBD1 | TGTGCCAGCAGGCCAGGACAGGGTAACGTCTATGGCTACACCTTC | CASRPGQGNVYGYTF
. | TRBJ2-1 | TRBV18 | . | TGTGCCAGCTCCCAAAGACAAGATGAGCAGTTCTTC | CASSQRQDEQFF
. | TRBJ2-1 | TRBV6-1 | TRBD1 | TGTGCCAGCAGTGAAGCGACAGGGCTATCCTACAATGAGCAGTTCTTC | CASSEATGLSYNEQFF
. | TRBJ1-6 | TRBV6-5 | . | TGTGCCAGCAGTTACTCGGTTTATAATTCACCCCTCCACTTT | CASSYSVYNSPLHF
few | TRBJ1-3 | TRBV5-8 | . | TGTGCCAGCAGCTTGGATAGAAACACCATATATTTT | CASSLDRNTIYF
. | TRBJ1-6 | TRBV6-1 | TRBD1 | TGTGCCACCTTAACCCGACAGGGGAATTCTTCACCCCTCCACTTT | CATLTRQGNSSPLHF
. | TRBJ1-1 | TRBV7-6 | TRBD1 | TGTGCCAGCAGCCGATACAGGGGGCTGAACACTGAAGCTTTCTTT | CASSRYRGLNTEAFF
. | TRBJ1-2 | TRBV28 | . | TGTGCCAGCAGTTTGAAAAATTATGGCTACACCTTC | CASSLKNYGYTF
. | TRBJ1-6 | TRBV27 | . | TGTGCCAGCAGTCCGAGACAGAATTCACCCCTCCACTTT | CASSPRQNSPLHF
once | TRBJ2-5 | TRBV6-1 | TRBD1 | TGTGCCAGCAGTGACCAGGGGGCGGGAGAGACCCAGTACTTC | CASSDQGAGETQYF
. | TRBJ1-4 | TRBV5-8 | . | TGTGCCAGCAGCCGTAAAAGAAGGAATGAAAAACTGTTTTTT | CASSRKRRNEKLFF
. | TRBJ1-2 | TRBV5-5 | TRBD1 | TGTGCCAGCAGAGCAGGGGGCGCGAGGGGCTACACCTTC | CASRAGGARGYTF
. | TRBJ1-6 | TRBV19 | TRBD1 | TGTGCCAGTAGTATCCTCGACAGGGACTATTCACCCCTCCACTTT | CASSILDRDYSPLHF
. | TRBJ2-3 | TRBV14 | . | TGTGCCAGCAGCCAAAAGAGGCCCAGCGGCACAGATACGCAGTATTTT | CASSQKRPSGTDTQYF
. | TRBJ2-2 | TRBV10-3 | TRBD1 | TGTGCCACCGGGTGGGACAGGGAGATCGGGGAGCTGTTTTTT | CATGWDREIGELFF
. | TRBJ1-3 | TRBV7-9 | TRBD1 | TGTGCCAGCAGCTTACAGGGGGACACCATATATTTT | CASSLQGDTIYF
few | TRBJ1-6 | TRBV7-9 | TRBD1 | TGTGCCAGCAGCTTACCGGACAGGGACAATTCACCCCTCCACTTT | CASSLPDRDNSPLHF
. | TRBJ2-3 | TRBV4-3 | . | TGCGCCAGCAGCCCCGGGTGGGCCGATACGCAGTATTTT | CASSPGWADTQYF
. | TRBJ2-3 | TRBV9 | TRBD2 | TGTGCCAGCAGCGATAGCGGGGGTCGCACAGATACGCAGTATTTT | CASSDSGGRTDTQYF
. | TRBJ2-5 | TRBV5-1 | . | TGCGCCAGCAGCTTCGAGGGGTTGGCAGAGACCCAGTACTTC | CASSFEGLAETQYF
. | TRBJ2-3 | TRBV5-8 | . | TGTGCCAGCCCACAAGCTGTCGGGAGTATCCCAGATACGCAGTATTTT | CASPQAVGSIPDTQYF
. | TRBJ1-3 | TRBV9 | TRBD1 | TGTGCCAGTAGCCCCCAGGGGGCCTCTGGAAACACCATATATTTT | CASSPQGASGNTIYF
. | TRBJ1-3 | TRBV7-2 | . | TGTGCCAGCAGCTTAATAAGAAAAGGGCTCCCCTCTGGAAACACCATATATTTT | CASSLIRKGLPSGNTIYF
. | TRBJ2-5 | TRBV27 | . | TGTGCCAGCAGTTTAGGTCGGAGTGGAGCGAAGACCCAGTACTTC | CASSLGRSGAKTQYF
once | TRBJ2-2 | TRBV7-9 | TRBD1 | TGTGCCGGGGACAGGGTTGGCACCGGGGAGCTGTTTTTT | CAGDRVGTGELFF